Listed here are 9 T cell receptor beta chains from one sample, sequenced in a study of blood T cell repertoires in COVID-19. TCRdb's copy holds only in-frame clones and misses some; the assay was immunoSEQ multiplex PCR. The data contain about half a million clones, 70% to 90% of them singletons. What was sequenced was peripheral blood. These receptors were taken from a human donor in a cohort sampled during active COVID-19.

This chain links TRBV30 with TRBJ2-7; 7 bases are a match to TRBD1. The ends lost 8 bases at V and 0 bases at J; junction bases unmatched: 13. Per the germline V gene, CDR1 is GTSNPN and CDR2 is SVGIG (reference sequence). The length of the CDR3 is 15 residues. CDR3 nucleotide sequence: TGTGCCGGAGTCGACAGGACAGGTGCCTCCTACGAGCAGTACTTC. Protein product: CAGVDRTGASYEQYF. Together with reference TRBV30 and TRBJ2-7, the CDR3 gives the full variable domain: SQTIHQWPATLVQPVGSPLSLECTVEGTSNPNLYWYRQAAGRGLQLLFYSVGIGQISSEVPQNLSASRPQDRQFILSSKKLLLSDSGFYLCAGVDRTGASYEQYFGPGTRLTVT.

CDR3: CASSPSTWSEQYF. The CDR3 DNA sequence: TGTGCCAGCAGTCCGTCGACTTGGAGCGAGCAGTACTTC. This chain connects TRBV12-3 or TRBV12-4 to TRBJ2-7; D unclear. CDR3 length equals 13 residues. V shed 5 bases and J shed 6 bases, with 14 bases lying between them.

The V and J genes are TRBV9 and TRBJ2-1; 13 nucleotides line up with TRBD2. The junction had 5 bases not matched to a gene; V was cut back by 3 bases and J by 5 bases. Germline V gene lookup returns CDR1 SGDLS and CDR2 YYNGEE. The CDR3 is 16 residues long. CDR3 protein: CASSALGTSGNNEQFF. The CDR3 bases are TGTGCCAGCAGCGCACTAGGGACTAGCGGGAACAATGAGCAGTTCTTC. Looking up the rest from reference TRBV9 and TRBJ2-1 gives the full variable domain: DSGVTQTPKHLITATGQRVTLRCSPRSGDLSVYWYQQSLDQGLQFLIQYYNGEERAKGNILERFSAQQFPDLHSELNLSSLELGDSALYFCASSALGTSGNNEQFFGPGTRLTVL.

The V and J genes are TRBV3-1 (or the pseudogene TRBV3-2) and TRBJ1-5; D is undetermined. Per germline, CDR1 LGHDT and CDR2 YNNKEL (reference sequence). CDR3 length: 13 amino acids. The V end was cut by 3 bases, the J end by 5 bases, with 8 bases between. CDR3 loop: CASSQSGDQPQHF. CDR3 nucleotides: TGTGCCAGCAGCCAGTCCGGGGATCAGCCCCAGCATTTT.

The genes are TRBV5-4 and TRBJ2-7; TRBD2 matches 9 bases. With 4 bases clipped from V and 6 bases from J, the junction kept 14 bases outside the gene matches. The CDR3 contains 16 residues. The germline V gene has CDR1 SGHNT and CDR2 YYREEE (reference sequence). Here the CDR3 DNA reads TGTGCCAGCAGCACCCCCGTAGCGGGAGTTCACTCCGAGCAGTACTTC. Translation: CASSTPVAGVHSEQYF.

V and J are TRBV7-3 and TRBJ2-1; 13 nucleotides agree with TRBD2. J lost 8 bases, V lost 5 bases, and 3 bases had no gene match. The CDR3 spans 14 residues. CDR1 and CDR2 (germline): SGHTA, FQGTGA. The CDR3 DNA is TGTGCCAGCAGCGAACTAGCGGGAGGGGATGAGCAGTTCTTC. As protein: CASSELAGGDEQFF.

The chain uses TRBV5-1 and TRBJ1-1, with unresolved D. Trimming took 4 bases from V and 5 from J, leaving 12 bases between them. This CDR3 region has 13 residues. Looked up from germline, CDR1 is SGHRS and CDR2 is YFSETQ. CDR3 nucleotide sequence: TGCGCCAGCAGCCCACAGCTCCAGACTGAAGCTTTCTTT. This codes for CASSPQLQTEAFF. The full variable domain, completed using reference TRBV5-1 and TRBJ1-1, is KAGVTQTPRYLIKTRGQQVTLSCSPISGHRSVSWYQQTPGQGLQFLFEYFSETQRNKGNFPGRFSGRQFSNSRSEMNVSTLELGDSALYLCASSPQLQTEAFFGQGTRLTVV.

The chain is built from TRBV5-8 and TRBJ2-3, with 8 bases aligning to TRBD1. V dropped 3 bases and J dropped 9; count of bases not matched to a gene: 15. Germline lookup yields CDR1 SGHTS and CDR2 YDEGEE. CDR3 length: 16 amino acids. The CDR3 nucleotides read TGTGCCAGCAGCTCCGAGGTGCCAGGGGGCCGTTCGACGCAGTATTTT. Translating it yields CASSSEVPGGRSTQYF.

Here the CDR3 DNA reads TGCAGCGTTAGCGGGAGAACCGGCACAGATACGCAGTATTTT. Translating gives CSVSGRTGTDTQYF. This chain uses TRBV29-1 with TRBJ2-3, with 8 bases identical to TRBD2. Germline V lookup: CDR1 SQVTM, CDR2 ANQGSEA. This CDR3 spans 14 amino acids. The V segment lost 5 bases and the J segment 1 base; nucleotides outside the gene matches: 5.